A single sample is the source of the 10 T cell receptor beta chains below, sequenced in a study of blood T cell repertoires in COVID-19. Generated by immunoSEQ multiplex PCR, the TCRdb table keeps only in-frame clones and is missing some. Of about 210,000 clones in the sample, about 80% were seen once. Source material: peripheral blood. These receptors were collected from a woman in her forties with active or convalescent COVID-19.

This chain uses TRBV30 with TRBJ2-7; the D gene is possibly TRBD1 (6 bases). The ends were cut back, 3 bases at V and 0 bases at J, with 9 bases in the middle. Germline CDR1 and CDR2: GTSNPN and SVGIG (reference sequence). The CDR3 runs to 13 residues. CDR3 sequence (DNA): TGTGCCTGGAGCCAGGGGACCTCCTACGAGCAGTACTTC. This codes for CAWSQGTSYEQYF. Looking up the rest from reference TRBV30 and TRBJ2-7 gives the full variable domain: SQTIHQWPATLVQPVGSPLSLECTVEGTSNPNLYWYRQAAGRGLQLLFYSVGIGQISSEVPQNLSASRPQDRQFILSSKKLLLSDSGFYLCAWSQGTSYEQYFGPGTRLTVT.

The chain has TRBV6-6 and TRBJ1-5; 11 bases line up with TRBD1. The CDR3 runs to 17 residues. J gave up 0 bases and V 5 bases, and 6 bases lay outside the gene matches. In germline, CDR1 is MNHNY, CDR2 SVGAGI (reference sequence). The CDR3 protein is CASSPGQGGYSNQPQHF. CDR3 sequence (DNA): TGTGCCAGCAGTCCGGGACAGGGGGGTTATAGCAATCAGCCCCAGCATTTT.

The rearrangement joins TRBV5-5 to TRBJ1-1; 8 positions agree with TRBD1. The CDR3 contains 13 residues. Germline V lookup: CDR1 SGHKS, CDR2 YYEKEE (reference sequence). Trimming removed 2 bases from V and 11 bases from J; junction bases left unmatched: 8. This CDR3 is CASSLEYGTGAFF. CDR3 bases: TGTGCCAGCAGCTTAGAGTACGGGACAGGTGCTTTCTTT.

This clone came up once. The chain joins TRBV10-2 to TRBJ2-7, with 7 positions matching TRBD1. CDR1 and CDR2 from the germline V gene are WSHSY and SAAADI. The CDR3 is 14 residues long. Germline trimming cut 9 bases from V and 0 bases from J; bases unmatched to any gene: 8. This chain's CDR3 is CASSDRAPSYEQYF. The CDR3 DNA sequence: TGCGCCAGTTCTGACAGGGCCCCCTCCTACGAGCAGTACTTC.

This clone has only one observation. The chain uses TRBV18 and TRBJ1-1; weak D call: TRBD1 (5 bases). This CDR3 spans 13 amino acids. Looked up from germline, CDR1 is KGHSH and CDR2 is LQKENI. V lost 6 bases and J 2 bases, leaving 10 bases between the germline ends. The chain's CDR3 is CASSAQGNTEAFF. The CDR3 nucleotides are TGTGCCAGCTCCGCGCAGGGTAACACTGAAGCTTTCTTT. Full variable domain (rest looked up from reference TRBV18 and TRBJ1-1): NAGVMQNPRHLVRRRGQEARLRCSPMKGHSHVYWYRQLPEEGLKFMVYLQKENIIDESGMPKERFSAEFPKEGPSILRIQQVVRGDSAAYFCASSAQGNTEAFFGQGTRLTVV.

This clone occurred a few times. The rearrangement joins TRBV5-6 to TRBJ1-2; 9 bases agree with TRBD1. This CDR3 comprises 16 residues. The germline CDR1 and CDR2 sequences are SGHDT and YYEEEE. Trimming at V came to 1 base and at J to 3 bases, leaving 7 bases not matched to a gene. The chain's CDR3 is CASSLYRDRADYGYTF. DNA for the CDR3: TGTGCCAGCAGCTTGTATCGGGACAGGGCCGACTATGGCTACACCTTC.

The J gene is TRBJ2-7, the V gene TRBV9; TRBD1 matches at 10 bases. Unmatched junction bases numbered 5, after V lost 4 bases and J lost 1 base. CDR1 is SGDLS, CDR2 YYNGEE, per germline. The CDR3 is 15 amino acids. CDR3 protein: CASSPGQGGSYEQYF. CDR3 coding DNA: TGTGCCAGCAGCCCCGGACAGGGGGGTTCCTACGAGCAGTACTTC.

This clone was picked up a small number of times. The gene calls are TRBV7-8 and TRBJ1-3; TRBD1 aligns across 10 bases. Germline lookup yields CDR1 SGHVS and CDR2 FQNEAQ. The trim removed 1 base at V and 5 bases at J, leaving 5 bases unmatched. This CDR3 comprises 16 residues. The CDR3, as DNA: TGTGCCAGCAGCTTAGTTGGACAGGGGGGGAGAAACACCATATATTTT. Its translation: CASSLVGQGGRNTIYF.

This rearrangement joins TRBV11-3 to TRBJ1-1; 10 bases are shared with TRBD1. CDR3 length: 17 amino acids. The ends lost 5 bases at V and 5 bases at J; junction bases unmatched: 14. The germline CDR1 and CDR2 sequences are SGHNT and YENEEA. The CDR3 nucleotides are TGTGCCAGCAGCCCCTCACGACAGGGGGCAGGATATACTGAAGCTTTCTTT. This sequence encodes CASSPSRQGAGYTEAFF. The full variable domain, with the rest looked up from reference TRBV11-3 and TRBJ1-1, is EAGVVQSPRYKIIEKKQPVAFWCNPISGHNTLYWYLQNLGQGPELLIRYENEEAVDDSQLPKDRFSAERLKGVDSTLKIQPAELGDSAVYLCASSPSRQGAGYTEAFFGQGTRLTVV.

This clone was counted once. This rearrangement joins TRBV5-1 to TRBJ1-1, with D perhaps matching TRBD1 (6 bases). With 2 bases removed from V and 8 bases from J, the gap between germline ends came to 16 bases. The length of the CDR3 is 14 residues. Germline V gene sequence: CDR1 SGHRS, CDR2 YFSETQ. DNA of the CDR3: TGCGCCAGCAGCTTTAACAGGGTAGCCAAGGAAGCTTTCTTT. Encoded protein: CASSFNRVAKEAFF.